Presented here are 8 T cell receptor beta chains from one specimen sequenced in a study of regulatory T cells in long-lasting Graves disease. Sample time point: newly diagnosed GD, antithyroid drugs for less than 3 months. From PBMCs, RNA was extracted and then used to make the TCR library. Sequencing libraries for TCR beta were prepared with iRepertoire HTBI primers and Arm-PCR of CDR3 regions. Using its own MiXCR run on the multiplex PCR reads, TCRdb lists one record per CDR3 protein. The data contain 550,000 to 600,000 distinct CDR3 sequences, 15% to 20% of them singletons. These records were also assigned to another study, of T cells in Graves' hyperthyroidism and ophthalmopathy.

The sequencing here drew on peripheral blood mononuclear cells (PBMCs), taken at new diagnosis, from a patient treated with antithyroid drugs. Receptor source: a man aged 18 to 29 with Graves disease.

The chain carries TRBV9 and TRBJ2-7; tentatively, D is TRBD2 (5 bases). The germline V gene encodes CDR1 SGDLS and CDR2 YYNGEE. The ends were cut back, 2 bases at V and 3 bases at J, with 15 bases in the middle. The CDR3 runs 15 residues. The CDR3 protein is CASSVGGPLLYEQYF. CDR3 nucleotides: TGTGCCAGCAGCGTCGGAGGCCCCCTCCTCTACGAGCAGTACTTC.

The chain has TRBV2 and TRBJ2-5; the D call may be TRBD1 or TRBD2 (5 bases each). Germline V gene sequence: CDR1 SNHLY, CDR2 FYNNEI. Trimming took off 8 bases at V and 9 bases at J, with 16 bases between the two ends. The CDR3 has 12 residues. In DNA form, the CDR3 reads TGTGCCAGCCTTGCTGGGGGAAAGCCCCAGTACTTC. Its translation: CASLAGGKPQYF.

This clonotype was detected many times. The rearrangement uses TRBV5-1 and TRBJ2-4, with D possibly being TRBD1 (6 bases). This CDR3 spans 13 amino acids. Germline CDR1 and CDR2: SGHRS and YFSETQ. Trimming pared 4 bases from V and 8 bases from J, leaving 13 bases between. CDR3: CASSGGPGDIQYF. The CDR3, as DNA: TGCGCCAGCAGCGGGGGACCAGGGGACATTCAGTACTTC. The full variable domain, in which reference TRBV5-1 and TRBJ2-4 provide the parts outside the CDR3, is KAGVTQTPRYLIKTRGQQVTLSCSPISGHRSVSWYQQTPGQGLQFLFEYFSETQRNKGNFPGRFSGRQFSNSRSEMNVSTLELGDSALYLCASSGGPGDIQYFGAGTRLSVL.

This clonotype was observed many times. CDR3 sequence: CASSQDISSYNEQFF. The CDR3 DNA sequence: TGCGCCAGCAGCCAGGACATAAGCTCCTACAATGAGCAGTTCTTC. The chain carries TRBV5-1 and TRBJ2-1; a weak D match, TRBD1 (5 bases). From germline, CDR1 is SGHRS and CDR2 YFSETQ. V lost 4 bases, J lost 0 bases, and 11 bases lay in between. CDR3 length: 15 amino acids.

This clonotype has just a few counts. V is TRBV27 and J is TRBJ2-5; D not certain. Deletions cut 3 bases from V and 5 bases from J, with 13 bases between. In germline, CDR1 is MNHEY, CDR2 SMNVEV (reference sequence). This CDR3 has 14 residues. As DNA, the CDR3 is TGTGCCAGCAGTTTTCGGGTAGCCGGGGAGACCCAGTACTTC. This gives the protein CASSFRVAGETQYF.

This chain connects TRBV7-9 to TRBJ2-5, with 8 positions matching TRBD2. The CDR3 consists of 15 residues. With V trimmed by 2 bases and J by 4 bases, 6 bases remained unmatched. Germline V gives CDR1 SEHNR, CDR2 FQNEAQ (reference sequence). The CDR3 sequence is CASSLPREGGETQYF. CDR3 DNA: TGTGCCAGCAGCTTACCCCGGGAGGGAGGAGAGACCCAGTACTTC.

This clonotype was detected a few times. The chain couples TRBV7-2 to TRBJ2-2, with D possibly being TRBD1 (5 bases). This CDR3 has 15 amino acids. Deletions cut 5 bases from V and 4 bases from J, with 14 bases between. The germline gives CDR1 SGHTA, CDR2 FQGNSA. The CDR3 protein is CASSHRTASTGELFF. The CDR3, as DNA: TGTGCCAGCAGCCACAGGACCGCGAGCACCGGGGAGCTGTTTTTT.

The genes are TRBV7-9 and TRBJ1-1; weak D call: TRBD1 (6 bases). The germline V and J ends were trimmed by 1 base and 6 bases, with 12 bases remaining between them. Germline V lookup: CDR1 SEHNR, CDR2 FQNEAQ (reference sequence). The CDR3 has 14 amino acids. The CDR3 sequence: CASSLVGGAAEAFF. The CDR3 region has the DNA TGTGCCAGCAGCTTAGTAGGGGGGGCCGCTGAAGCTTTCTTT.